This TCR beta chain was found in a study of CD8 T cells in Susac syndrome. Study-wide findings and caveats: The study's TCR sequencing and HLA analysis drew on a certain number of individuals. That number was acknowledged as relatively small.

In germline, CDR1 is SNHLY, CDR2 FYNNEI. CDR3 size: 13 residues. V gave up 3 bases and J gave up 1 base, with 7 bases separating them. RNA totalling roughly 0.45 to 1 ug underwent reverse transcription with random hexamers. TCRdb processed the immunoSEQ multiplex PCR reads anew with MiXCR; each CDR3 protein has one entry. The sample shows 100,000 to 150,000 distinct CDR3 sequences, over 80% of them seen only once. A word on this clonotype: Its antigen is not known.

V is TRBV2 and J is TRBJ2-7; no clear D gene. This TCR was recovered from a human donor with multiple sclerosis. Material for sequencing was CD8+ T cells from PBMCs. This CDR3 reads CASSEVRSYEQYF. The CDR3 nucleotides read TGTGCCAGCAGTGAGGTTAGGTCCTACGAGCAGTACTTC. The variable domain in full, completed from reference TRBV2 and TRBJ2-7, reads EPEVTQTPSHQVTQMGQEVILRCVPISNHLYFYWYRQILGQKVEFLVSFYNNEISEKSEIFDDQFSVERPDGSNFTLKIRSTKLEDSAMYFCASSEVRSYEQYFGPGTRLTVT.